This T cell receptor (beta chain) came from a study of blood T cell repertoires in COVID-19. Looking at the study overall: Acute and convalescent COVID-19 specimens originated in the United States, Italy and Spain. The cDNA or gDNA used as material had been derived from T cells, B-cell-depleted T cells, or PBMCs.

Per the germline V gene, CDR1 is SGHRS and CDR2 is YFSETQ. The V end lost 9 bases, the J end lost 7 bases, and 22 bases lay between the germline ends. The CDR3 has 14 amino acids. How the authors handled the data: Researchers report that nucleated cell counts were estimated from reference gene primer amplification. The data were produced by immunoSEQ multiplex PCR, yet TCRdb's version contains in-frame clones alone and is incomplete. V, J and clone size reflect that table, while D and trimming were determined from the DNA. Of fewer than 300,000 clones listed, around 86% are singletons. Sequences were obtained from peripheral blood. This receptor was obtained from a woman in her sixties or seventies with active or convalescent COVID-19. The V and J genes are TRBV5-1 and TRBJ1-2; a possible D gene is TRBD1 (5 bases). CDR3 nucleotide sequence: TGCGCCACGACTACAGGCGGGGGGAAGGGTGGCTACACCTTC. It encodes CATTTGGGKGGYTF.